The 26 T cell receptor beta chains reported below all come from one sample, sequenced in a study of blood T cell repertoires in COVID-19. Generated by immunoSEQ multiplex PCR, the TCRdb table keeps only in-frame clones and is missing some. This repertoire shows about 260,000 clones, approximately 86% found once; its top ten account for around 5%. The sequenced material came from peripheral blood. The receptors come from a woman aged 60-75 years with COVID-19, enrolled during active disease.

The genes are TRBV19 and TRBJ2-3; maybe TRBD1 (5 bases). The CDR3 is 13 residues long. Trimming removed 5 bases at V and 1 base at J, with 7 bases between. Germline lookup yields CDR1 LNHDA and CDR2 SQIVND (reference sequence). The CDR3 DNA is TGTGCCAGTAGTCTACAGGGCACAGATACGCAGTATTTT. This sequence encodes CASSLQGTDTQYF.

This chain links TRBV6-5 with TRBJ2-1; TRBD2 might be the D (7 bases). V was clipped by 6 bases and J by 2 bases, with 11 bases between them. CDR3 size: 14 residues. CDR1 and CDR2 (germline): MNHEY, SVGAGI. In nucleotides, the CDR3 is TGTGCCAGCAGAGGGGGGAGGGCCTACAATGAGCAGTTCTTC. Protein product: CASRGGRAYNEQFF.

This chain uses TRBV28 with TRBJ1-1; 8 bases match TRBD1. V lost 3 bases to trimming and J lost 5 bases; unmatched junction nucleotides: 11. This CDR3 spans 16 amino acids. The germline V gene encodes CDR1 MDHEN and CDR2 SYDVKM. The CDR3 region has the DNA TGTGCCAGCAGTTTGGAGGGTCAGGGGGCGAGGACTGAAGCTTTCTTT. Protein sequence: CASSLEGQGARTEAFF.

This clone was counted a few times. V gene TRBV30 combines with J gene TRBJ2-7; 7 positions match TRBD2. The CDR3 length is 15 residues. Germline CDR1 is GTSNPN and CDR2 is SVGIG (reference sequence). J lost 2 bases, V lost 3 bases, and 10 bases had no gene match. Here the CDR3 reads CAWRLGSGFPYEQYF. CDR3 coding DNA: TGTGCCTGGAGGTTGGGTAGCGGGTTCCCCTACGAGCAGTACTTC.

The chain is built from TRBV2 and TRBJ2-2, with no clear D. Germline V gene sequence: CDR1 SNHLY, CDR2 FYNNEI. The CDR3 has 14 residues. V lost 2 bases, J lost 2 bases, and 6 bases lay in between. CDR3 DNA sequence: TGTGCCAGCAGTGAATTGCGTAACACCGGGGAGCTGTTTTTT. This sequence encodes CASSELRNTGELFF.

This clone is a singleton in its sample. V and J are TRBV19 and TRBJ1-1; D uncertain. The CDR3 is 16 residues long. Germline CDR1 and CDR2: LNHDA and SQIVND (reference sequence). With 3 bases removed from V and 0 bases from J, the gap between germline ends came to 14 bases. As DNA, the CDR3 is TGTGCCAGTAGTATCACACCCCTGGCAATGAACACTGAAGCTTTCTTT. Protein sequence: CASSITPLAMNTEAFF. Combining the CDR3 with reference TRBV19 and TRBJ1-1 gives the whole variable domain DGGITQSPKYLFRKEGQNVTLSCEQNLNHDAMYWYRQDPGQGLRLIYYSQIVNDFQKGDIAEGYSVSREKKESFPLTVTSAQKNPTAFYLCASSITPLAMNTEAFFGQGTRLTVV.

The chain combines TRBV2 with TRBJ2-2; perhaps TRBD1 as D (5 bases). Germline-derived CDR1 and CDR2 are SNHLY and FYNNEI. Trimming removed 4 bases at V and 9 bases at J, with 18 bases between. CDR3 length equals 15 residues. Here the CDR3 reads CASSVLGQGLRELFF. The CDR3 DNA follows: TGTGCCAGCAGTGTCTTAGGTCAGGGCCTCCGGGAGCTGTTTTTT.

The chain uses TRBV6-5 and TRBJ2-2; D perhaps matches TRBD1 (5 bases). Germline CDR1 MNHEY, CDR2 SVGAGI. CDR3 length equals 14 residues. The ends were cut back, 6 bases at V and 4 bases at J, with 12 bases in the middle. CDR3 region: CASRAWGGTGELFF. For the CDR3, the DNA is TGTGCCAGCAGGGCCTGGGGCGGCACCGGGGAGCTGTTTTTT.

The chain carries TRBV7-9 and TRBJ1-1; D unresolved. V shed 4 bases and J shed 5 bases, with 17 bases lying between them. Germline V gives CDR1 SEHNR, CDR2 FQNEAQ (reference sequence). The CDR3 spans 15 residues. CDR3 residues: CASSYTVGRGTEAFF. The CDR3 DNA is TGTGCCAGCAGCTATACAGTGGGTCGTGGTACTGAAGCTTTCTTT.

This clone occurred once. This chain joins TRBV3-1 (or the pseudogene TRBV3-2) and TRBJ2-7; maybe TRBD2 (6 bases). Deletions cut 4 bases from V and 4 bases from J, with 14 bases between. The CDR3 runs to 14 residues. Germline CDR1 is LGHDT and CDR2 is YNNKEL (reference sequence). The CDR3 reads CASSPRWGVYEQYF. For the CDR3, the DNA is TGTGCCAGCAGCCCGAGGTGGGGGGTGTACGAGCAGTACTTC.

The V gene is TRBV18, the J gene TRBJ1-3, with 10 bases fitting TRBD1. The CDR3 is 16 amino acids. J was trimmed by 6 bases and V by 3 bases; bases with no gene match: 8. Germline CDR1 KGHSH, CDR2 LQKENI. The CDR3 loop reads CASSPAGQGFLNTIYF. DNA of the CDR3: TGTGCCAGCTCACCTGCGGGACAGGGGTTTCTAAACACCATATATTTT. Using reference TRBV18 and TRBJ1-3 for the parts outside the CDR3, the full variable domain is NAGVMQNPRHLVRRRGQEARLRCSPMKGHSHVYWYRQLPEEGLKFMVYLQKENIIDESGMPKERFSAEFPKEGPSILRIQQVVRGDSAAYFCASSPAGQGFLNTIYFGEGSWLTVV.

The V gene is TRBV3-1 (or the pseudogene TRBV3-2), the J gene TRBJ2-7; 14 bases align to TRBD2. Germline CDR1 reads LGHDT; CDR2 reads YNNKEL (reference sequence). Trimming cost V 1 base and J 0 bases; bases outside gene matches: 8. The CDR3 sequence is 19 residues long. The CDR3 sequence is CASSQVGTSGSRSSYEQYF. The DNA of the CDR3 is TGTGCCAGCAGCCAAGTTGGGACTAGCGGGAGCCGAAGCTCCTACGAGCAGTACTTC.

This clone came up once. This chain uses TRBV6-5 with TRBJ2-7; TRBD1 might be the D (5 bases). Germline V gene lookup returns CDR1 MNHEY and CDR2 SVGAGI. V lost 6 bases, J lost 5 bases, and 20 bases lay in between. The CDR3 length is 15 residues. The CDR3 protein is CASRRQGSRFDEQYF. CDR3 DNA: TGTGCCAGCAGACGTCAGGGTTCGCGTTTTGACGAGCAGTACTTC.

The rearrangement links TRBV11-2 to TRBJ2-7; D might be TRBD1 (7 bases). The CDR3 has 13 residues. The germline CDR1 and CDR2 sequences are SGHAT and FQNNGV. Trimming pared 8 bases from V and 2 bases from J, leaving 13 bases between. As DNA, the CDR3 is TGTGCCAGCCGGCGGGACAGCCCCTACGAGCAGTACTTC. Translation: CASRRDSPYEQYF. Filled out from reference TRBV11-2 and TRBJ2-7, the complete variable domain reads EAGVAQSPRYKIIEKRQSVAFWCNPISGHATLYWYQQILGQGPKLLIQFQNNGVVDDSQLPKDRFSAERLKGVDSTLKIQPAKLEDSAVYLCASRRDSPYEQYFGPGTRLTVT.

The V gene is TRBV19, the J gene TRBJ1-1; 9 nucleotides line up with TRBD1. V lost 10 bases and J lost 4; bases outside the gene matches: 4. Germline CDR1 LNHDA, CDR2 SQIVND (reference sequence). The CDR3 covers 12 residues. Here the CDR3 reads CAIRTGVTEAFF. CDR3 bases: TGTGCCATCCGGACAGGGGTCACTGAAGCTTTCTTT.

The CDR3 spells CASSSAGPQPQHF. The CDR3 DNA reads as TGTGCCAGCAGTTCGGCAGGGCCCCAGCCCCAGCATTTT. The rearrangement uses TRBV6-6 and TRBJ1-5; perhaps TRBD1 as D (5 bases). The CDR3 runs 13 residues. V lost 4 bases and J lost 7, with 11 bases in between. CDR1 and CDR2 from the germline V gene are MNHNY and SVGAGI (reference sequence).

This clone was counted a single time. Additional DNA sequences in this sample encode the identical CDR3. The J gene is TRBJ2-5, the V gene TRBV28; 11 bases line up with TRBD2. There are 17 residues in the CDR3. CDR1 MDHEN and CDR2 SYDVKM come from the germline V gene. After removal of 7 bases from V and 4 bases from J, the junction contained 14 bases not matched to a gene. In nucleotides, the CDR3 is TGTGCCAGCACCCTCGCCGGGACTAGCGGCAGACTAGAGACCCAGTACTTC. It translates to CASTLAGTSGRLETQYF.

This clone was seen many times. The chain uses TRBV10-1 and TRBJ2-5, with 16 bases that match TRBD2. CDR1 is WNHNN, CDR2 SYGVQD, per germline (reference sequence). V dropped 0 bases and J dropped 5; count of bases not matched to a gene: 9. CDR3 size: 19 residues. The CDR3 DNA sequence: TGCGCCAGCAGTGAGTCGGCGGGACTAGCGGGAGGGAGGCGCGAGACCCAGTACTTC. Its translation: CASSESAGLAGGRRETQYF.

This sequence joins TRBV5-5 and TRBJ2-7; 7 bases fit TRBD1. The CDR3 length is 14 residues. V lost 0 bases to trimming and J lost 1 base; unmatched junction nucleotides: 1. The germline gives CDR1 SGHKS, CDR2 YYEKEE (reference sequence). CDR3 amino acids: CASSLVTGSYEQYF. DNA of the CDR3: TGTGCCAGCAGCTTGGTGACAGGGTCCTACGAGCAGTACTTC.

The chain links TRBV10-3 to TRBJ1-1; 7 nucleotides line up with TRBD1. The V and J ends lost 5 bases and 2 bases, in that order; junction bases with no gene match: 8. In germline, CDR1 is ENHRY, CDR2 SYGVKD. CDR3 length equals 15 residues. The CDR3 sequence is CAISRDSSENTEAFF. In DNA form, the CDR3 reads TGTGCCATCAGTCGGGACAGTTCAGAAAACACTGAAGCTTTCTTT.

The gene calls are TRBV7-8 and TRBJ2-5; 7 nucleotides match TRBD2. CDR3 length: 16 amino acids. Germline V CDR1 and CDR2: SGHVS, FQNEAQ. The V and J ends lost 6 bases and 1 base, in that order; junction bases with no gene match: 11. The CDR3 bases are TGTGCCAGCAGGTCAAGGAGAGCGGGGCCCCAAGAGACCCAGTACTTC. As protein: CASRSRRAGPQETQYF.

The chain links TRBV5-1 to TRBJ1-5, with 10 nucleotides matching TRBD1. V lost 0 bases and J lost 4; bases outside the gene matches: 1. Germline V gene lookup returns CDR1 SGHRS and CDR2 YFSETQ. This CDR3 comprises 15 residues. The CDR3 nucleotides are TGCGCCAGCAGCTTGGGACAGGGGGCGAATCAGCCCCAGCATTTT. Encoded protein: CASSLGQGANQPQHF.

The chain's CDR3 is CASSAVLAGANEQYF. The DNA for the CDR3 is TGTGCCAGCAGTGCCGTGCTAGCGGGAGCCAACGAGCAGTACTTC. The chain is built from TRBV6-2 or TRBV6-3 and TRBJ2-7, with TRBD2 matching over 10 bases. CDR1 and CDR2 (germline): MNHEY, SVGEGT. The V gene end was trimmed by 5 bases and the J gene end by 5 bases; junction bases not matched to a gene: 9. The CDR3 spans 15 residues.

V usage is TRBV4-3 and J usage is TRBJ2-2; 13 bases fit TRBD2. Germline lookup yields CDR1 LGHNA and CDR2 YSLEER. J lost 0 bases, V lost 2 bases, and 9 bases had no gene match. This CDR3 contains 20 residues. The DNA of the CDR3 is TGCGCCAGCAGCCAATACTTCCCGGGACTAGCGGGGCCGAACACCGGGGAGCTGTTTTTT. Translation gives CASSQYFPGLAGPNTGELFF.

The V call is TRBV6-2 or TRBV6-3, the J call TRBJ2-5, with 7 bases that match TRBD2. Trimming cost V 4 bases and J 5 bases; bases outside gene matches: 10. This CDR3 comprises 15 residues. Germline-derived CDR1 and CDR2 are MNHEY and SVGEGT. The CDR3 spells CASSLQGGLPETQYF. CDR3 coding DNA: TGTGCCAGCAGTTTGCAGGGAGGGTTACCGGAGACCCAGTACTTC.

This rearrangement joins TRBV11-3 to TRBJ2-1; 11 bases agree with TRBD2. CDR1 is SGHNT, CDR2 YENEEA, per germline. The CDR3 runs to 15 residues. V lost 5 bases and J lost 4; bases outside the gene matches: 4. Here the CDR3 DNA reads TGTGCCAGCAGCCGTAGCGGGAGGGATTACAATGAGCAGTTCTTC. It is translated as CASSRSGRDYNEQFF.